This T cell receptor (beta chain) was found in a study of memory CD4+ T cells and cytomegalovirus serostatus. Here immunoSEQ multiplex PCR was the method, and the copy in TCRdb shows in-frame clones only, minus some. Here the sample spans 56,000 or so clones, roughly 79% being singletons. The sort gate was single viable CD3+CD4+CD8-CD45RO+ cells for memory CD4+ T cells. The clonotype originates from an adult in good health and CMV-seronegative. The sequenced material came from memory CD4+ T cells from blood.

CDR3 nucleotides: TGTGCCAGCAGCCCTCGACAGGGGGTGTCGGGACAGCCCCAGCATTTT. Translating it yields CASSPRQGVSGQPQHF. V is TRBV28 and J is TRBJ1-5, with 9 bases aligning to TRBD1. Germline V lookup: CDR1 MDHEN, CDR2 SYDVKM. The CDR3 sequence is 16 residues long. Unmatched junction bases numbered 13, after V lost 6 bases and J lost 7 bases.